This record looks at one T cell receptor (beta chain) sequence and its context. 13 Jbeta primers and 60 Vbeta primers were used for the PCR. Measured with immunoSEQ multiplex PCR; TCRdb has only the in-frame clones, and not every one. The table records 100,000 to 120,000 clones, about 86% of them present only once. This entry comes from a study of cytomegalovirus exposure and HLA in healthy donors. CDR3 length equals 15 residues. Germline CDR1 MNHNS, CDR2 SASEGT. The V and J ends lost 5 bases and 3 bases respectively, with 17 bases between them. This clonotype was obtained from a man aged 40-50 years in good health and CMV-seronegative. V usage is TRBV6-1 and J usage is TRBJ2-7; TRBD1 might be the D (6 bases). Sequences were obtained from PBMCs. The CDR3 bases are TGTGCCAGCAGTTTTGAACAGGGTAAGGTCTACGAGCAGTACTTC. Translated: CASSFEQGKVYEQYF.